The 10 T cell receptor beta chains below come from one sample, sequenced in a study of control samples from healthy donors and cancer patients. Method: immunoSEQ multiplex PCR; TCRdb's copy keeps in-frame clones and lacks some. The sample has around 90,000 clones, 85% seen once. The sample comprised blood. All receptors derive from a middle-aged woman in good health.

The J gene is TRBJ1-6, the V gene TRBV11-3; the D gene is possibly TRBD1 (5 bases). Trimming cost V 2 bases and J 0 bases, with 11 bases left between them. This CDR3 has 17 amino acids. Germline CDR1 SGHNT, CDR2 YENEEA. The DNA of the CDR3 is TGTGCCAGCAGCTTACGAAGCGACAGCTCCTATAATTCACCCCTCCACTTT. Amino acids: CASSLRSDSSYNSPLHF. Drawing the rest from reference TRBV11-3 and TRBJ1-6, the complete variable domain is EAGVVQSPRYKIIEKKQPVAFWCNPISGHNTLYWYLQNLGQGPELLIRYENEEAVDDSQLPKDRFSAERLKGVDSTLKIQPAELGDSAVYLCASSLRSDSSYNSPLHFGNGTRLTVT.

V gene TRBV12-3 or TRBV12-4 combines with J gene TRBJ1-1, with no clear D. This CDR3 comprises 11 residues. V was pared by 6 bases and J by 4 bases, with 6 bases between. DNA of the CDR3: TGTGCCAGCAGAAAGGGCACTGAAGCTTTCTTT. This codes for CASRKGTEAFF.

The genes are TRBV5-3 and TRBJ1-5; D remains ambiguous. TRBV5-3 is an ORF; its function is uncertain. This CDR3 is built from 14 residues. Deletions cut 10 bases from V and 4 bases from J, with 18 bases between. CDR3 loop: CASRRETLNQPQHF. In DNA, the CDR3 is TGTGCCTCACGGCGAGAGACGTTGAATCAGCCCCAGCATTTT.

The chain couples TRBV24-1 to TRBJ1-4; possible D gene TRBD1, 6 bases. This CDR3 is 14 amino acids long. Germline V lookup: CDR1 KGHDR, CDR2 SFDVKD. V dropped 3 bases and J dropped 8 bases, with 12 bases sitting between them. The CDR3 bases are TGTGCCACCAGTGATAACAGGGAGGGCGAAAAACTGTTTTTT. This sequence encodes CATSDNREGEKLFF.

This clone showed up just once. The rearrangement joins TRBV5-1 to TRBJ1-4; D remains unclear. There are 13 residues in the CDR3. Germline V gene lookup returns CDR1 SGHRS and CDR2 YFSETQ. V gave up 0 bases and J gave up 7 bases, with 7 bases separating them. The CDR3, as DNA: TGCGCCAGCAGCTTGGTGTTCCGTGAAAAACTGTTTTTT. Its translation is CASSLVFREKLFF.

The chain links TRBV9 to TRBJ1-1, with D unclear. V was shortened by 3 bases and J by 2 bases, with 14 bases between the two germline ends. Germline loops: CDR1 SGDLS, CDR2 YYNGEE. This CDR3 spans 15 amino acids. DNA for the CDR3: TGTGCCAGCAGCGGTCAGTTAGGTACCAACACTGAAGCTTTCTTT. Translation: CASSGQLGTNTEAFF. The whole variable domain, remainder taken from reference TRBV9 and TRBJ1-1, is DSGVTQTPKHLITATGQRVTLRCSPRSGDLSVYWYQQSLDQGLQFLIQYYNGEERAKGNILERFSAQQFPDLHSELNLSSLELGDSALYFCASSGQLGTNTEAFFGQGTRLTVV.

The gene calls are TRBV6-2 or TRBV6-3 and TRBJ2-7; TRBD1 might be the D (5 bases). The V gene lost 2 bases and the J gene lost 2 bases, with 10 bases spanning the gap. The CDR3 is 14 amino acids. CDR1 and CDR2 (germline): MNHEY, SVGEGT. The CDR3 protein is CASSYPGMTYEQYF. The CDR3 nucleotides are TGTGCCAGCAGTTACCCAGGGATGACCTACGAGCAGTACTTC.

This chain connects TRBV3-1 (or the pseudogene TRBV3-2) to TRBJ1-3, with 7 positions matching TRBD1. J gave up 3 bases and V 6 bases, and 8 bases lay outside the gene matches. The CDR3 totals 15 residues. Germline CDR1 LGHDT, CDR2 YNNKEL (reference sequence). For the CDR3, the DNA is TGTGCCAGCAGGCAGACAGGGAGGTTTGGAAACACCATATATTTT. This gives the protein CASRQTGRFGNTIYF.

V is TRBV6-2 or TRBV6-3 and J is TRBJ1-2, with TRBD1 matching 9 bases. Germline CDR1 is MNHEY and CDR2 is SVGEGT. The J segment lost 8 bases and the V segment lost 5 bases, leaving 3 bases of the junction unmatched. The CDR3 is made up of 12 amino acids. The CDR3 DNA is TGTGCCAGCAGTCGGGACAGGGACGGCTACACCTTC. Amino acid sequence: CASSRDRDGYTF.

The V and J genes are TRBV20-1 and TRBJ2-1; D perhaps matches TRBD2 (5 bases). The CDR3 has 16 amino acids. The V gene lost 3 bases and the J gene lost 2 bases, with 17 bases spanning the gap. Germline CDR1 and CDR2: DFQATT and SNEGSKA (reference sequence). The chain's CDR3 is CSASLFRPGTYNEQFF. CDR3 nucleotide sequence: TGCAGTGCTAGTCTTTTCCGGCCGGGAACCTACAATGAGCAGTTCTTC.